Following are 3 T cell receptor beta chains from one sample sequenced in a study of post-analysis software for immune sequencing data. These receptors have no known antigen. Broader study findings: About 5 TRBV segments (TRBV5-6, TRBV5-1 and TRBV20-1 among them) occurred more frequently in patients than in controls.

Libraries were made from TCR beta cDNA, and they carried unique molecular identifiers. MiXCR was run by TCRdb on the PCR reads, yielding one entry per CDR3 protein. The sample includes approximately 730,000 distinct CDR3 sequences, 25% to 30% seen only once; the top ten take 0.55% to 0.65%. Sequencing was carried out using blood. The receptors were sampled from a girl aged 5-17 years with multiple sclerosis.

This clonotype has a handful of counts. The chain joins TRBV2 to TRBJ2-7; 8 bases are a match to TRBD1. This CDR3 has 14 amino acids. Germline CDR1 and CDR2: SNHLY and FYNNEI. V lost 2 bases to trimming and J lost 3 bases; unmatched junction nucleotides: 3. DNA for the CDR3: TGTGCCAGCAGTGAACGGGGGACAGGCTACGAGCAGTACTTC. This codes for CASSERGTGYEQYF.

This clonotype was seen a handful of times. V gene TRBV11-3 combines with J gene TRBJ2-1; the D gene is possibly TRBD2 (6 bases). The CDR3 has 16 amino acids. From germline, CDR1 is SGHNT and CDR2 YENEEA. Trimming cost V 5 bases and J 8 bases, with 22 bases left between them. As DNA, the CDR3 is TGTGCCAGCAGCGGGAGTAGGAGGGGTAGCGCCTATGAGCAGTTCTTC. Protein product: CASSGSRRGSAYEQFF.

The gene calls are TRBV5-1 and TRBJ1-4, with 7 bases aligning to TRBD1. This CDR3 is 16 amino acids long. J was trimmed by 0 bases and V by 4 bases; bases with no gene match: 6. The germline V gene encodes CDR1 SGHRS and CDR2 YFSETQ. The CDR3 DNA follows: TGCGCCAGCAGCGTGGACAGGTTTGCAACTAATGAAAAACTGTTTTTT. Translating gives CASSVDRFATNEKLFF.